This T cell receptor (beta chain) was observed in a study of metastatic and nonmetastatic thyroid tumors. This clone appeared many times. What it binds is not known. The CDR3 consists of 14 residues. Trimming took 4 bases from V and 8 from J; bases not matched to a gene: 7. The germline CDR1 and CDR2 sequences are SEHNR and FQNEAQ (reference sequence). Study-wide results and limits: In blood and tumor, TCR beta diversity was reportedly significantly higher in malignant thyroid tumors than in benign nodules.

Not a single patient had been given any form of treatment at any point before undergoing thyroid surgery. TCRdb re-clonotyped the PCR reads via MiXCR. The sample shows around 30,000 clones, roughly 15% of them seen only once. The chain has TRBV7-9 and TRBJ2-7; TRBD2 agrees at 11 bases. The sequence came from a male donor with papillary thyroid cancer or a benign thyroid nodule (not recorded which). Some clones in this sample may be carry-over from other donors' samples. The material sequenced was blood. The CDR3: CASSSLAGGPKQYF. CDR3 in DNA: TGTGCCAGCAGCTCCTTAGCGGGAGGGCCGAAGCAGTACTTC.